This T cell receptor (beta chain) appears in the sequencing data of a study of T cells in Graves' hyperthyroidism and ophthalmopathy. On the study more broadly: Specimen type is peripheral blood, collected at initial diagnosis prior to any treatment.

Thyroid ultrasound and orbital computed tomography, with clinical symptoms and serum thyroxine and TRAb, informed diagnoses. Amplified TCR beta CDR3 regions came from RNA transcripts. First-round RT-PCR targeting the TCR CDR3 was performed with the HTBI primer set. MiXCR was run by TCRdb on the multiplex PCR reads, yielding one entry per CDR3 protein. The profile shows hundreds of thousands of distinct CDR3 sequences, 14% of them singletons. Study-level findings and limits: Most thyroid-expanded clonotypes above 0.001 were also found in blood.

About this clonotype itself: Antigen specificity is unknown.

The sequenced sample consisted of blood. This receptor was obtained from a woman under 30 with Graves' hyperthyroidism.

CDR3 amino acids: CASSLRGPDTQYF. The CDR3 coding sequence is TGTGCCAGCAGTTTACGGGGTCCAGATACGCAGTATTTT. This sequence joins TRBV12-3 or TRBV12-4 and TRBJ2-3, with a weak D call TRBD2 (5 bases). There are 13 residues in the CDR3. Trimming shortened V by 2 bases and J by 4 bases, and 7 bases separated the two germline ends.